A single T cell receptor beta chain is shown here with its context. Data came from immunoSEQ multiplex PCR; TCRdb stores just in-frame clones and leaves some out. The sample has about 100,000 clones; nearly 96% are singletons. The data were taken from a study of technical replicates of blood from a few donors. Germline V gives CDR1 MGHRA, CDR2 YSYEKL. There are 15 residues in the CDR3. Trimming took 0 bases from V and 3 from J, leaving 12 bases between them. V usage is TRBV4-1 and J usage is TRBJ2-7; D is possibly TRBD1 (5 bases). Sequenced material: T cells isolated from PBMCs. The clonotype was recovered from a human donor in good health. CDR3 sequence reads: CASSQDGGASYEQYF. The DNA of the CDR3 is TGCGCCAGCAGCCAAGATGGTGGGGCAAGCTACGAGCAGTACTTC.